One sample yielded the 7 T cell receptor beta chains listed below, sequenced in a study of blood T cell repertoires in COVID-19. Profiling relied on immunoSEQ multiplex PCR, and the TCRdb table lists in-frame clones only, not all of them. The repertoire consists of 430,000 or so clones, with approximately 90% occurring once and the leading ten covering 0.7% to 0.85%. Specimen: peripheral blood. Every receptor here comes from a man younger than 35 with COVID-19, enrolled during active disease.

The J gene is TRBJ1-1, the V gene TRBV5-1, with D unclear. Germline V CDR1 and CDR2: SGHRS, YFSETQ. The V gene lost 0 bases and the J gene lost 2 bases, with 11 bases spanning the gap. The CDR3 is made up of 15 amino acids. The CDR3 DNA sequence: TGCGCCAGCAGCTTGGCCTACAGTACAAACACTGAAGCTTTCTTT. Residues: CASSLAYSTNTEAFF.

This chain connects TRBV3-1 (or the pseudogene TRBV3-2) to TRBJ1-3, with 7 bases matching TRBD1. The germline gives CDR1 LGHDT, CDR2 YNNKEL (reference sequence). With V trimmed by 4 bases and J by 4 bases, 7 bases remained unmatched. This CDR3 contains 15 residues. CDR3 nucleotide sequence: TGTGCCAGCAGCCTACCGGGACAGTTAGGAAACACCATATATTTT. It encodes CASSLPGQLGNTIYF.

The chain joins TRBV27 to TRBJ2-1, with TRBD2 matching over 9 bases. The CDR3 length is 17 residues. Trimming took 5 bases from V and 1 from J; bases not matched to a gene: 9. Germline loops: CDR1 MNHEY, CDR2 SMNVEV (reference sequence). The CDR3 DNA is TGTGCCAGCAGTGCCGCCGGGACTAGCTATTCCTACAATGAGCAGTTCTTC. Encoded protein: CASSAAGTSYSYNEQFF.

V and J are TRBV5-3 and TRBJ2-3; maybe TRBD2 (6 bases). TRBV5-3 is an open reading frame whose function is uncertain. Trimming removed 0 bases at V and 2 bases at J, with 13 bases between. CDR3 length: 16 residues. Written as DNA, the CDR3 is TGTGCCAGAAGCTTGGCCACACGCGGGGCCACAGATACGCAGTATTTT. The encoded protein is CARSLATRGATDTQYF.

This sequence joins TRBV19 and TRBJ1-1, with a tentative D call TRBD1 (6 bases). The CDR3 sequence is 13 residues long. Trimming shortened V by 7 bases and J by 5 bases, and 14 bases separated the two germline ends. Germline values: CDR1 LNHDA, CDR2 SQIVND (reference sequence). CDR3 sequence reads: CASILQGSTEAFF. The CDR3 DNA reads TGTGCCAGTATCCTACAGGGCTCAACTGAAGCTTTCTTT.

CDR3 amino acids: CASSESLAGGQFF. In DNA, the CDR3 is TGCGCCAGCAGTGAGTCGCTAGCGGGAGGGCAGTTCTTC. This chain joins TRBV10-2 and TRBJ2-1, with TRBD2 matching over 11 bases. The CDR3 spans 13 residues. CDR1 and CDR2 from the germline V gene are WSHSY and SAAADI. The junction had 1 base not matched to a gene; V was cut back by 0 bases and J by 12 bases.

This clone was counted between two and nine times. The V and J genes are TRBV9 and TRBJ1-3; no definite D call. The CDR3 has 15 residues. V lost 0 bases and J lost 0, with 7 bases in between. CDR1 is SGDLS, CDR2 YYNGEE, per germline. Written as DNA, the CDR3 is TGTGCCAGCAGCGTAGGGGAGTCCTCTGGAAACACCATATATTTT. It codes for CASSVGESSGNTIYF.